Detailed here is one T cell receptor (beta chain). As yet, its antigen is unknown. In germline, CDR1 is WSHSY, CDR2 SAAADI. This CDR3 has 14 amino acids. This specimen comes from a study of T cells expressing NK-cell markers. As for the study in general: Beta-chain profiling covered CD3+CD56+NKG2C+, CD3+CD56+NKG2C- and CD3+CD56-NKG2C+ sorted subsets. Sequencing covered eight donors, seven HCMV-seropositive and one seronegative. General study points: Over 5 donors showed dominant NKG2C+ clonotypes comprising roughly 1.0-7.0% of their CD8+ T cells. Several donors' CD3+CD56-NKG2C+ cells were dominated by the same clonotypes.

TCRdb reprocessed the 5' RACE reads and keeps a single row for each CDR3 protein, giving no DNA. This listing includes 500,000 to 700,000 distinct CDR3 sequences. The sequence came from a man between 18 and 29 years old in good health. This chain connects TRBV10-2 to TRBJ2-1; the D call of TRBD2 rests on TCRdb alone, since no DNA is present to check it. Specimen: blood T cells: a sorted CD56 or NKG2C T cell subset, CD4+ or CD8+ T cells, or bulk PBMC T cells (not recorded which). The CDR3 loop reads CASGGTSGTGEQFF.